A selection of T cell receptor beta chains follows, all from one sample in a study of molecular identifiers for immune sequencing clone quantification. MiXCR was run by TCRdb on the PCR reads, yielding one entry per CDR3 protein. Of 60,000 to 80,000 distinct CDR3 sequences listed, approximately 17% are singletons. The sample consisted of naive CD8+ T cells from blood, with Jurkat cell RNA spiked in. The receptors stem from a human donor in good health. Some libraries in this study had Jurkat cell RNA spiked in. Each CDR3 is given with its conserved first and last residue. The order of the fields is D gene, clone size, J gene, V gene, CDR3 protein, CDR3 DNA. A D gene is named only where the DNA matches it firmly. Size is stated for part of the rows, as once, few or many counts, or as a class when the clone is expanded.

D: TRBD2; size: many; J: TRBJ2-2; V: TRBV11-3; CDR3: CASRPGTSGNTGELFF; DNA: TGTGCCAGCCGACCGGGGACTAGCGGTAACACCGGGGAGCTGTTTTTT
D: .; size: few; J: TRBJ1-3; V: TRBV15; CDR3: CATSRGMTAQGNTIYF; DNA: TGTGCCACCAGCAGAGGAATGACAGCGCAAGGAAACACCATATATTTT
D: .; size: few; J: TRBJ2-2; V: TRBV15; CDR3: CATRGAVNTGELFF; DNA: TGTGCCACTAGAGGGGCGGTGAACACCGGGGAGCTGTTTTTT
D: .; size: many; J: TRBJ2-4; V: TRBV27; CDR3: CASSSAGSMDIQYF; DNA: TGTGCCAGCAGTTCCGCGGGGTCAATGGACATTCAGTACTTC
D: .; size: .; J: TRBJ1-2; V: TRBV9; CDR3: CASSVGGQDGYTF; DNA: TGTGCCAGCAGCGTGGGAGGGCAGGATGGCTACACCTTC
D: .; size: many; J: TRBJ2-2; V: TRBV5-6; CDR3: CASSYGNTGELFF; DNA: TGTGCCAGCAGCTACGGGAACACCGGGGAGCTGTTTTTT
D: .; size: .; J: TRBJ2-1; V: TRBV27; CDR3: CASSLVSSYNEQFF; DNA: TGTGCCAGCAGTCTCGTTTCCTCCTACAATGAGCAGTTCTTC
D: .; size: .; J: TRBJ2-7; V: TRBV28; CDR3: CAGSVPDYPYEQYF; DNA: TGTGCCGGCAGTGTACCGGACTACCCGTACGAGCAGTACTTC
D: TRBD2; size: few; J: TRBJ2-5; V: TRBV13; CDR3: CASSFRASGSWETQYF; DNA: TGTGCCAGCAGCTTTAGGGCTAGCGGGAGTTGGGAGACCCAGTACTTC
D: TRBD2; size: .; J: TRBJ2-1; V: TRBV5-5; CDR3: CASSPRVGGSYYNEQFF; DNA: TGTGCCAGCAGCCCCCGGGTGGGCGGGAGTTACTACAATGAGCAGTTCTTC
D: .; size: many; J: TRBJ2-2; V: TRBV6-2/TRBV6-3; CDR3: CASSYIPGELFF; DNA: TGTGCCAGCAGTTACATCCCCGGGGAGCTGTTTTTT
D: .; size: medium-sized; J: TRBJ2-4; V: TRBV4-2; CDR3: CASGLELGVLAKNIQYF; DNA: TGTGCCAGCGGGCTTGAATTGGGCGTCCTAGCCAAAAACATTCAGTACTTC
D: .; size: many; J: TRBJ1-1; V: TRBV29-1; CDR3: CTAGPGGDGAAFF; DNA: TGCACGGCTGGGCCTGGGGGTGATGGTGCAGCTTTCTTT
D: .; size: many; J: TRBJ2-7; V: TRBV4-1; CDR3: CASSQDALSYEQYF; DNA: TGCGCCAGCAGCCAAGATGCCCTCTCCTACGAGCAGTACTTC
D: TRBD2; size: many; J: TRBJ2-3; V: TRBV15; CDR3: CATSRRGRESPNTQYF; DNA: TGTGCCACCAGCAGACGCGGGCGGGAGAGTCCGAATACGCAGTATTTT
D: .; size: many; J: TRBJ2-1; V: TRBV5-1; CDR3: CASSYGTGPEQFF; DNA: TGCGCCAGCAGCTATGGGACCGGTCCTGAGCAGTTCTTC
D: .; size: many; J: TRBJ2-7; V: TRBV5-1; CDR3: CASSSRWGEQYF; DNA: TGCGCCAGCAGCTCTAGGTGGGGGGAGCAGTACTTC
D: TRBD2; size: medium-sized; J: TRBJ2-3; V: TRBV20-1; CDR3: CSARERGTSGFLSTDTQYF; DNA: TGCAGTGCTAGAGAGAGGGGAACTAGCGGATTTCTCAGCACAGATACGCAGTATTTT
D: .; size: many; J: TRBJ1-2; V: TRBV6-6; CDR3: CASSYSSDNYGYTF; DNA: TGTGCCAGCAGTTACTCGAGCGATAACTATGGCTACACCTTC
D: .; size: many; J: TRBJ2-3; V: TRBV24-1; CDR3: CATSRQGPTDTQYF; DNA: TGTGCCACCAGTCGGCAGGGCCCCACAGATACGCAGTATTTT
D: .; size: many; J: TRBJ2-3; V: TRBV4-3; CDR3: CASSQDGSQGFSADTQYF; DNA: TGCGCCAGCAGCCAAGATGGTAGTCAGGGATTTTCGGCAGATACGCAGTATTTT
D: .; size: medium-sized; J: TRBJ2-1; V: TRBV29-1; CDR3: CSVEWSPSVYGEQFF; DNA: TGCAGCGTTGAGTGGTCACCTAGCGTTTACGGTGAGCAGTTCTTC
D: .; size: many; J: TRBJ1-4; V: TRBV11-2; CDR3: CASSFRAGEKLFF; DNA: TGTGCCAGCAGTTTCCGGGCCGGGGAAAAACTGTTTTTT
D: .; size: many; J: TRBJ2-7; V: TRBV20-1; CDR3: CSARPGTSYEQYF; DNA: TGCAGTGCTAGGCCGGGTACCTCCTACGAGCAGTACTTC
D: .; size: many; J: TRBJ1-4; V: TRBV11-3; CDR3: CASSFSYEKLFF; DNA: TGTGCCAGCAGCTTTTCCTATGAAAAACTGTTTTTT
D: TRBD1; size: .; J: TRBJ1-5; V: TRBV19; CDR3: CASSIGDRASYSNQPQHF; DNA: TGCGCCAGTAGTATTGGGGACAGGGCCTCCTATAGCAATCAGCCCCAGCATTTT
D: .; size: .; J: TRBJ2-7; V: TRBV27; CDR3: CASSLGGAQEQYF; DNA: TGTGCCAGCAGTCTTGGAGGGGCTCAGGAGCAGTACTTC
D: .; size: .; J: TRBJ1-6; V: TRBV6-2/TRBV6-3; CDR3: CASSRVDLLSPLHF; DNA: TGTGCCAGCAGTAGGGTGGACCTTTTATCACCCCTCCACTTT
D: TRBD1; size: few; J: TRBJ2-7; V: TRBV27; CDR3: CASGWTGGLFDEQYF; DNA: TGTGCCAGCGGTTGGACAGGGGGCTTATTCGACGAGCAGTACTTC
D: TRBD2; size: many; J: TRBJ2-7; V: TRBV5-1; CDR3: CASSLAGGAYEQYF; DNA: TGTGCCAGCAGCTTAGCGGGTGGGGCCTACGAGCAGTACTTC
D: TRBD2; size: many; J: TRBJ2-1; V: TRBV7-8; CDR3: CASSLALLADSPAGSYNEQFF; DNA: TGTGCCAGCAGCTTAGCTTTACTAGCGGACTCCCCTGCGGGCTCCTACAATGAGCAGTTCTTC
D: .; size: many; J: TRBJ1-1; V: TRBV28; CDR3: CASTTGVLGTEAFF; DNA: TGTGCCAGTACGACCGGGGTCTTGGGCACTGAAGCTTTCTTT
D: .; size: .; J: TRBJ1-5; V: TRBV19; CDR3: CASSISTYLSNQPQHF; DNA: TGTGCCAGTAGTATATCGACGTACCTTAGCAATCAGCCCCAGCATTTT
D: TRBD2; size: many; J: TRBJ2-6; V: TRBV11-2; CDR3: CASSLEVPLAPGGANVLTF; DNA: TGTGCCAGCAGCTTAGAGGTCCCACTAGCGCCGGGAGGGGCCAACGTCCTGACTTTC
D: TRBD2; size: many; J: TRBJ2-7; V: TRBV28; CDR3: CASSSRLAGVSYEQYF; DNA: TGTGCCAGCAGTTCCCGACTAGCGGGAGTGTCCTACGAGCAGTACTTC
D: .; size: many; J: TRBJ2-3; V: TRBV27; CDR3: CASSDSSTDTQYF; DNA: TGTGCCAGCAGTGACTCTAGCACAGATACGCAGTATTTT
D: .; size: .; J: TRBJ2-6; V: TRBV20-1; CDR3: CSAGGPNGGSHDSSGANVLTF; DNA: TGCAGTGCGGGGGGCCCTAACGGCGGGAGCCACGATAGCTCTGGGGCCAACGTCCTGACTTTC
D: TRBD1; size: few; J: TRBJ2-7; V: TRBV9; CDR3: CASSPEGTDTYEQYF; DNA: TGTGCCAGCAGCCCCGAAGGGACAGACACCTACGAGCAGTACTTC
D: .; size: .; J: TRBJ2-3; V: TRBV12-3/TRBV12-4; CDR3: CASSFGTLDTDSQYF; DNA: TGTGCCAGCAGTTTTGGGACACTAGACACAGATTCGCAGTATTTT
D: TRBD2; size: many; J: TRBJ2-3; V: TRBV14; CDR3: CASSRYGLAASTDTQYF; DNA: TGTGCCAGCAGCCGATACGGACTAGCGGCTAGCACAGATACGCAGTATTTT
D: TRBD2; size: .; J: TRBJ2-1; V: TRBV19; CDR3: CATQLAGVLNEQFF; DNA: TGTGCCACCCAACTAGCGGGAGTTCTCAATGAGCAGTTCTTC
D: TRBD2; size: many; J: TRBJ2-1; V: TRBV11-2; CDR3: CASSSETSGTYNEQFF; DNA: TGTGCCAGCAGCTCCGAGACTAGCGGTACCTACAATGAGCAGTTCTTC
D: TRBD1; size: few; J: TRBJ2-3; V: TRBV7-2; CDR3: CASNQPGQGSFDTQYF; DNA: TGTGCCAGCAACCAACCGGGACAGGGAAGTTTTGATACGCAGTATTTT
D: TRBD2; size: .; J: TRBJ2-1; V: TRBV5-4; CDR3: CASSLSGGYNEQFF; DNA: TGTGCCAGCAGCTTGAGCGGGGGATACAATGAGCAGTTCTTC
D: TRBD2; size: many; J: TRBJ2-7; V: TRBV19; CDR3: CASVASGRALDEQYF; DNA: TGTGCCAGTGTAGCTAGCGGGAGGGCCCTCGACGAGCAGTACTTC
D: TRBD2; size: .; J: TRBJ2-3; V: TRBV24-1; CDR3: CATSDLSGLAGGTDTQYF; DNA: TGTGCCACCAGTGATTTGTCGGGATTAGCGGGGGGCACAGATACGCAGTATTTT
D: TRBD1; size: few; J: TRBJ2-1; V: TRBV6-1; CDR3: CASSEVVGQAYNEQFF; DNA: TGTGCCAGCAGTGAAGTAGTAGGACAGGCCTACAATGAGCAGTTCTTC
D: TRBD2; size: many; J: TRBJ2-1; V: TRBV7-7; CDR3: CASSLVYRAWTSGRADEQFF; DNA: TGTGCCAGCAGCTTAGTTTACAGGGCCTGGACTAGCGGGAGGGCCGATGAGCAGTTCTTC
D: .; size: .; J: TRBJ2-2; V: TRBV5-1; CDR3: CASSLVLVRTANTGELFF; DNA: TGCGCCAGCAGCTTGGTTCTGGTCCGGACAGCGAACACCGGGGAGCTGTTTTTT
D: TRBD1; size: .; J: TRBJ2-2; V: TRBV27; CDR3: CASSLLDRGVPGELFF; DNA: TGTGCCAGCAGTCTCCTAGACAGGGGTGTTCCCGGGGAGCTGTTTTTT
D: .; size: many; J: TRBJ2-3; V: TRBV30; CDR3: CAWSVLAQTTQYF; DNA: TGTGCCTGGAGTGTACTGGCTCAGACAACGCAGTATTTT
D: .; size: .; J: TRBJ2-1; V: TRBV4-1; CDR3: CASSQSWNEQSF; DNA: TGCGCCAGCAGCCAGAGTTGGAATGAGCAGTCCTTC
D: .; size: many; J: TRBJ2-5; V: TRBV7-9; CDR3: CASSWSSETQYF; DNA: TGTGCCAGCAGCTGGTCGTCAGAGACCCAGTACTTC
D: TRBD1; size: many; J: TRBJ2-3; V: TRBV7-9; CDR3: CASSSDREIDTQYF; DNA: TGTGCCAGCAGCTCGGACAGGGAAATAGATACGCAGTATTTT
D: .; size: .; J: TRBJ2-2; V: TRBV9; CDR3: CAGSDRLQGTGELFF; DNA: TGTGCCGGCAGCGACCGACTCCAGGGCACCGGGGAGCTGTTTTTT
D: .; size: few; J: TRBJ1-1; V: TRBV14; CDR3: CASSQDNSREAFF; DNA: TGTGCCAGCAGCCAGGATAACAGCAGAGAAGCTTTCTTT
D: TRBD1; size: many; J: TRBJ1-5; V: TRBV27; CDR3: CASSPGTGAYSNQPQHF; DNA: TGTGCCAGCAGTCCAGGGACAGGAGCTTATAGCAATCAGCCCCAGCATTTT
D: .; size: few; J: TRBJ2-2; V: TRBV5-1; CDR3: CASLMAGELFF; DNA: TGCGCCAGCCTTATGGCCGGGGAGCTGTTTTTT
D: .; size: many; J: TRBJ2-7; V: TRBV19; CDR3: CASSGQTYEQYF; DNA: TGTGCCAGTAGTGGACAGACCTACGAGCAGTACTTC
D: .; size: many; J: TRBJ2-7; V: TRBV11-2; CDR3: CASSLPGNYEQYF; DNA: TGTGCCAGCAGCTTGCCAGGCAACTACGAGCAGTACTTC